Below, 8 T cell receptor beta chains from the same sample are listed, as sequenced in a study of blood T cell repertoires in COVID-19. Assay: immunoSEQ multiplex PCR; the TCRdb copy retains only in-frame clones and omits some. This sample has about 120,000 clones, with around 82% found just once. Specimen: peripheral blood. These receptors all stem from a human donor in a cohort sampled during active COVID-19.

Written as DNA, the CDR3 is TGTGCCAGCAGCGTAGCGGCGCGGGGACGCACAGATACGCAGTATTTT. It yields the protein CASSVAARGRTDTQYF. The genes are TRBV9 and TRBJ2-3, with D possibly TRBD2 on 6 matching bases. The CDR3 is made up of 16 amino acids. Deletions cut 0 bases from V and 1 base from J, with 12 bases between. Germline values: CDR1 SGDLS, CDR2 YYNGEE.

The chain combines TRBV6-5 with TRBJ2-2; 9 positions match TRBD1. Germline lookup yields CDR1 MNHEY and CDR2 SVGAGI. The CDR3 has 13 residues. V lost 6 bases to trimming and J lost 4 bases; unmatched junction nucleotides: 0. CDR3 protein: CASRTGGTGELFF. The CDR3 region has the DNA TGTGCCAGCAGGACAGGGGGCACCGGGGAGCTGTTTTTT.

The chain joins TRBV3-1 (or the pseudogene TRBV3-2) to TRBJ1-1; 9 bases align to TRBD1. Trimming cost V 3 bases and J 5 bases; bases outside gene matches: 4. The CDR3 spans 14 residues. Germline CDR1 LGHDT, CDR2 YNNKEL (reference sequence). CDR3: CASSQDRGRTEAFF. The CDR3 DNA is TGTGCCAGCAGCCAGGACAGGGGTCGGACTGAAGCTTTCTTT.

The V and J genes are TRBV6-5 and TRBJ1-2, with D possibly being TRBD1 (5 bases). The length of the CDR3 is 14 residues. Trimming shortened V by 0 bases and J by 3 bases, and 8 bases separated the two germline ends. Germline V gives CDR1 MNHEY, CDR2 SVGAGI. CDR3 sequence reads: CASSYSNRHYGYTF. In DNA form, the CDR3 reads TGTGCCAGCAGTTACTCAAACAGGCACTATGGCTACACCTTC.

The V and J genes are TRBV7-9 and TRBJ2-1, with 8 bases lining up with TRBD2. The CDR3 runs to 16 residues. The V segment lost 6 bases and the J segment 3 bases; nucleotides outside the gene matches: 10. Germline-derived CDR1 and CDR2 are SEHNR and FQNEAQ (reference sequence). The CDR3: CASRRGESHDYNEQFF. Written as DNA, the CDR3 is TGTGCCAGCAGGCGGGGGGAGTCCCACGACTACAATGAGCAGTTCTTC.

The V gene is TRBV6-5, the J gene TRBJ2-1; D perhaps matches TRBD2 (6 bases). The CDR3 is made up of 14 amino acids. Trimming removed 2 bases from V and 6 bases from J, with 11 bases in between. Germline V gene sequence: CDR1 MNHEY, CDR2 SVGAGI. The CDR3 reads CASSYNLAINEQFF. The CDR3 nucleotides read TGTGCCAGCAGTTACAACCTAGCGATCAATGAGCAGTTCTTC.

V is TRBV12-3 or TRBV12-4 and J is TRBJ2-1; no clear D. The CDR3 totals 12 residues. V was shortened by 3 bases and J by 4 bases, with 4 bases between the two germline ends. CDR3 protein: CASSFSYNEQFF. The CDR3 DNA reads TGTGCCAGCAGTTTCAGTTACAATGAGCAGTTCTTC.

The chain joins TRBV19 to TRBJ2-4; D possibly corresponds to TRBD1 (6 bases). The CDR3 totals 15 residues. Trimming took 3 bases from V and 9 from J, leaving 18 bases between them. Germline values: CDR1 LNHDA, CDR2 SQIVND (reference sequence). The chain's CDR3 is CASSIPVQGSGIQYF. In DNA, the CDR3 is TGTGCCAGTAGTATCCCGGTACAGGGTTCAGGCATTCAGTACTTC.